One and the same sample provided the 16 T cell receptor beta chains below, sequenced in a study of T cell responses to AZD1222 COVID-19 vaccine (dated by TCRdb to about 2021). This specimen's time point label, interpreted: about 28 days (+/-7) after the second vaccine dose. Receptor amplification or capture employed the immunoSEQ multiplex PCR assay. Sourced from immuneACCESS, this table was stored by TCRdb with only in-frame sequences that have V and J called. A share of the clones is absent; for the studies checked, an unresolved V gene accounts for under half, and the remainder has no known explanation. The sample data list 100,000 to 150,000 clones, and about 86% of these were observed just once. The biggest ten clones account for around 17% of the sample. Source: peripheral blood, taken 28 days after the second AZD1222 dose. Receptors originate from an adult who received the AZD1222 COVID-19 vaccine.

V and J are TRBV10-3 and TRBJ2-5; 10 nucleotides line up with TRBD2. CDR1 and CDR2 (germline): ENHRY, SYGVKD. The CDR3 is made up of 14 amino acids. With V trimmed by 6 bases and J by 2 bases, 3 bases remained unmatched. DNA of the CDR3: TGTGCCATCAGCGAGCGGGAGGGTCAAGAGACCCAGTACTTC. Amino acids: CAISEREGQETQYF.

J is TRBJ1-5 and V is TRBV24-1; perhaps TRBD1 as D (5 bases). Germline V lookup: CDR1 KGHDR, CDR2 SFDVKD. V lost 5 bases and J 2 bases, leaving 6 bases between the germline ends. This CDR3 is built from 13 residues. DNA for the CDR3: TGTGCCACCAGTGGGGGGGGCAATCAGCCCCAGCATTTT. Its protein product is CATSGGGNQPQHF.

The rearrangement joins TRBV18 to TRBJ2-5; D is perhaps TRBD1 or TRBD2 (6 bases each). The V gene's germline CDR1 is KGHSH and CDR2 LQKENI. V lost 4 bases and J 4 bases, leaving 16 bases between the germline ends. The CDR3 runs to 15 residues. Written as DNA, the CDR3 is TGTGCCAGCTCACAAGCGAAGGGGGGCGCAGAGACCCAGTACTTC. This sequence encodes CASSQAKGGAETQYF.

The chain couples TRBV10-3 to TRBJ2-5, with D uncertain. Trimming took 4 bases from V and 5 from J, leaving 11 bases between them. This CDR3 is built from 13 residues. In germline, CDR1 is ENHRY, CDR2 SYGVKD. The CDR3 is CAISGGDAETQYF. The DNA of the CDR3 is TGTGCCATCAGTGGCGGTGACGCGGAGACCCAGTACTTC.

This clone was observed at least ten times. The chain combines TRBV19 with TRBJ2-1; 15 bases map to TRBD2. V lost 4 bases and J lost 2; bases outside the gene matches: 12. The CDR3 loop spans 20 amino acids. Germline V CDR1 and CDR2: LNHDA, SQIVND (reference sequence). The CDR3 nucleotides are TGTGCCAGTAGTAACTCCCTCGGGACTAGCGGGAGGTTCGCCTACAATGAGCAGTTCTTC. This gives the protein CASSNSLGTSGRFAYNEQFF.

The chain couples TRBV9 to TRBJ2-7; D might be TRBD2 (6 bases). Germline CDR1 SGDLS, CDR2 YYNGEE. This CDR3 contains 14 residues. V lost 4 bases to trimming and J lost 3 bases, with 14 bases between them. The CDR3 coding sequence is TGTGCCAGCAGCCCCCCAGGAGGGTACTACGAGCAGTACTTC. As protein: CASSPPGGYYEQYF.

This rearrangement joins TRBV9 to TRBJ2-7; 14 bases map to TRBD2. V shed 0 bases and J 5 bases; nucleotides not matched to a gene: 1. Germline V gives CDR1 SGDLS, CDR2 YYNGEE. This CDR3 is built from 15 residues. In DNA form, the CDR3 reads TGTGCCAGCAGCGTAGAGGGACTAGCGGGAGACGAGCAGTACTTC. Its translation: CASSVEGLAGDEQYF.

This clone occurred a few times. An end of the junction differs from the germline gene, which may be a read error. The rearrangement joins TRBV30 to TRBJ2-2, with unresolved D. Germline V CDR1 and CDR2: GTSNPN, SVGIG (reference sequence). The CDR3 consists of 14 residues. DNA of the CDR3: TGTACCTGCTCTTTGGCAGGGAACACCGGGGAGCTGTTTTTT. This translates into CTCSLAGNTGELFF.

This clone occurred a few times. The chain employs TRBV7-3 and TRBJ1-6; D unclear. Trimming stripped 2 bases from V and 6 bases from J, with 11 bases between. The CDR3 consists of 15 residues. The V gene's germline CDR1 is SGHTA and CDR2 FQGTGA. The CDR3 nucleotides are TGTGCCAGCAGCTTATCTGGAGGGCGTAATTCACCCCTCCACTTT. This translates into CASSLSGGRNSPLHF. Supplemented by reference TRBV7-3 and TRBJ1-6, the full variable domain reads GAGVSQTPSNKVTEKGKYVELRCDPISGHTALYWYRQSLGQGPEFLIYFQGTGAADDSGLPNDRFFAVRPEGSVSTLKIQRTERGDSAVYLCASSLSGGRNSPLHFGNGTRLTVT.

The chain couples TRBV11-2 to TRBJ1-4, with TRBD1 identical over 11 bases. This CDR3 contains 17 residues. The germline V gene encodes CDR1 SGHAT and CDR2 FQNNGV. The ends lost 4 bases at V and 7 bases at J; junction bases unmatched: 11. CDR3 loop: CASSSAGTGGRGEKLFF. For the CDR3, the DNA is TGTGCCAGCAGCTCCGCGGGGACAGGGGGTCGTGGTGAAAAACTGTTTTTT.

V and J are TRBV6-2 or TRBV6-3 and TRBJ1-2; TRBD1 is a possible D gene (6 bases). The germline gives CDR1 MNHEY, CDR2 SVGEGT. V lost 5 bases and J 8 bases, leaving 24 bases between the germline ends. The CDR3 contains 16 residues. The CDR3 DNA follows: TGTGCCAGCAGTACATTTATACAGGGTGCCTCGAGCGGCTACACCTTC. It is translated as CASSTFIQGASSGYTF.

This chain joins TRBV3-1 (or the pseudogene TRBV3-2) and TRBJ2-3; weak D call: TRBD1 (5 bases). There are 16 residues in the CDR3. V lost 0 bases, J lost 0 bases, and 10 bases lay in between. Germline V gives CDR1 LGHDT, CDR2 YNNKEL (reference sequence). The CDR3 DNA reads as TGTGCCAGCAGCCAAGATCTAGGACAAAGCACAGATACGCAGTATTTT. Protein: CASSQDLGQSTDTQYF.

The rearrangement links TRBV9 to TRBJ1-1, with D unclear. Germline values: CDR1 SGDLS, CDR2 YYNGEE. With 5 bases removed from V and 4 bases from J, the gap between germline ends came to 21 bases. CDR3 length: 16 amino acids. DNA of the CDR3: TGTGCCAGCAGAGAACCGACCGAAGGCGGTGGCACTGAAGCTTTCTTT. Protein sequence: CASREPTEGGGTEAFF.

The V gene is TRBV27, the J gene TRBJ2-7; D may be TRBD1 (5 bases). V was pared by 5 bases and J by 3 bases, with 11 bases between. The CDR3 has 13 amino acids. CDR1 and CDR2 (germline): MNHEY, SMNVEV (reference sequence). The CDR3 nucleotides are TGTGCCAGCAGTGCCGGACAATTCTACGAGCAGTACTTC. It is translated as CASSAGQFYEQYF.

The chain's CDR3 is CASSSGYGTEAFF. In DNA form, the CDR3 reads TGTGCCAGCAGCAGCGGGTATGGGACTGAAGCTTTCTTT. This rearrangement joins TRBV3-1 (or the pseudogene TRBV3-2) to TRBJ1-1, with D hard to call. The CDR3 is 13 amino acids. Trimming took 5 bases from V and 5 from J, leaving 12 bases between them. Germline V CDR1 and CDR2: LGHDT, YNNKEL (reference sequence).

This clone was picked up one time. This chain links TRBV30 with TRBJ1-1; D call uncertain. The ends were cut back, 2 bases at V and 1 base at J, with 8 bases in the middle. The CDR3 has 13 amino acids. The germline gives CDR1 GTSNPN, CDR2 SVGIG (reference sequence). The CDR3 loop is CAWSPTQNTEAFF. CDR3 in DNA: TGTGCCTGGAGTCCGACCCAGAACACTGAAGCTTTCTTT.